A single sample gave rise to the 17 T cell receptor beta chains below, sequenced in a study of cytomegalovirus exposure and HLA in healthy donors. PCR was performed using 60 Vbeta and 13 Jbeta primers. The method was immunoSEQ multiplex PCR; TCRdb's version includes in-frame clones alone and lacks a portion of them. Of roughly 100,000 clones in the sample, about three quarters were seen once. The sequencing input was PBMCs. Source of these receptors: a boy younger than 18 in good health and CMV-seronegative.

V and J are TRBV5-1 and TRBJ1-4; D gene unclear. Trimming took 4 bases from V and 7 from J, leaving 14 bases between them. CDR3 length equals 14 residues. The V gene's germline CDR1 is SGHRS and CDR2 YFSETQ. The CDR3 spells CASSRTAEGEKLFF. The CDR3 bases are TGCGCCAGCAGCCGGACGGCAGAGGGTGAAAAACTGTTTTTT.

This clone was picked up a small number of times. The chain couples TRBV19 to TRBJ1-3; D call uncertain. CDR1 is LNHDA, CDR2 SQIVND, per germline (reference sequence). The V end was cut by 9 bases, the J end by 2 bases, with 5 bases between. The CDR3 has 11 amino acids. The CDR3 coding sequence is TGTGCCAGCGCGGCTGGAAACACCATATATTTT. It encodes CASAAGNTIYF.

The chain employs TRBV30 and TRBJ2-5; 8 nucleotides agree with TRBD1. The J call may not be correct, given that the DNA end is closer to TRBJ2-7. CDR3 length: 13 amino acids. Per germline, CDR1 GTSNPN and CDR2 SVGIG (reference sequence). The CDR3 loop is CAWTSGTGYEQYF. The CDR3 DNA reads as TGTGCCTGGACCTCCGGGACAGGCTACGAGCAGTACTTC.

The chain has TRBV27 and TRBJ2-1; weak D call: TRBD1 (6 bases). The germline V gene encodes CDR1 MNHEY and CDR2 SMNVEV (reference sequence). V lost 6 bases and J 0 bases, leaving 15 bases between the germline ends. The CDR3 loop spans 16 amino acids. The CDR3 reads CASSALGASSYNEQFF. In DNA form, the CDR3 reads TGTGCCAGCAGCGCTTTGGGGGCGAGCTCCTACAATGAGCAGTTCTTC.

CDR3 residues: CASRQEGQGYNEQFF. DNA of the CDR3: TGCGCCAGCAGACAAGAGGGACAGGGCTACAATGAGCAGTTCTTC. The chain has TRBV5-1 and TRBJ2-1; 9 bases agree with TRBD1. V lost 5 bases and J lost 3; bases outside the gene matches: 6. The length of the CDR3 is 15 residues. Germline V CDR1 and CDR2: SGHRS, YFSETQ.

CDR3 residues: CASSPTQGNEKLFF. Here the CDR3 DNA reads TGCGCCAGCAGCCCTACCCAGGGGAACGAAAAACTGTTTTTT. The gene calls are TRBV5-1 and TRBJ1-4; tentative D call: TRBD1 (6 bases). The CDR3 length is 14 residues. CDR1 SGHRS and CDR2 YFSETQ come from the germline V gene. Trimming pared 4 bases from V and 8 bases from J, leaving 15 bases between.

V is TRBV6-6 and J is TRBJ2-7; TRBD2 is a possible D gene (5 bases). The V end was cut by 6 bases, the J end by 5 bases, with 17 bases between. From germline, CDR1 is MNHNY and CDR2 SVGAGI (reference sequence). CDR3 length: 14 amino acids. The CDR3 coding sequence is TGTGCCAGCAGCTACGTTGCGGGCTCACACGAGCAGTACTTC. Translated, it gives CASSYVAGSHEQYF.

The J gene is TRBJ2-2, the V gene TRBV7-6; 7 nucleotides line up with TRBD1. Germline-derived CDR1 and CDR2 are SGHVS and FNYEAQ. This CDR3 is 16 amino acids long. V shed 2 bases and J 3 bases; nucleotides not matched to a gene: 6. The CDR3 DNA reads TGTGCCAGCAGCTTACCTTTCCAGGGGGACACCGGGGAGCTGTTTTTT. Translation gives CASSLPFQGDTGELFF.

The genes are TRBV5-8 and TRBJ1-3, with 8 bases aligning to TRBD1. The CDR3 consists of 15 residues. Germline loops: CDR1 SGHTS, CDR2 YDEGEE. J was trimmed by 9 bases and V by 4 bases; bases with no gene match: 12. CDR3 protein: CASSPGTGPGATIYF. Written as DNA, the CDR3 is TGTGCCAGCAGCCCCGGGACAGGCCCGGGGGCCACCATATATTTT. The complete variable domain, with remaining parts taken from reference TRBV5-8 and TRBJ1-3, reads EAGVTQSPTHLIKTRGQQATLRCSPISGHTSVYWYQQALGLGLQFLLWYDEGEERNRGNFPPRFSGRQFPNYSSELNVNALELEDSALYLCASSPGTGPGATIYFGEGSWLTVV.

The chain combines TRBV4-3 with TRBJ1-4, with 8 nucleotides matching TRBD1. Germline V gene data show CDR1 as LGHNA and CDR2 as YSLEER. The CDR3 runs 16 residues. Germline trimming cut 1 base from V and 8 bases from J; bases unmatched to any gene: 9. The CDR3 spells CASSQGVTGVKEKLFF. In nucleotides, the CDR3 is TGCGCCAGCAGCCAAGGGGTGACAGGGGTGAAGGAAAAACTGTTTTTT.

The chain uses TRBV6-5 and TRBJ1-2; D unclear. The V end lost 0 bases, the J end lost 0 bases, and 8 bases lay between the germline ends. CDR1 is MNHEY, CDR2 SVGAGI, per germline. CDR3 length: 15 residues. CDR3 in amino acids: CASSYSSNSNYGYTF. For the CDR3, the DNA is TGTGCCAGCAGTTACTCCTCGAACTCTAACTATGGCTACACCTTC.

The V and J genes are TRBV28 and TRBJ2-7; D possibly corresponds to TRBD1 (5 bases). From germline, CDR1 is MDHEN and CDR2 SYDVKM. The CDR3 spans 13 residues. V shed 3 bases and J shed 4 bases, with 10 bases lying between them. CDR3: CASSFRARYEQYF. The CDR3 DNA reads TGTGCCAGCAGTTTCAGGGCCAGATACGAGCAGTACTTC.

The chain links TRBV2 to TRBJ2-1; D is possibly TRBD2 (6 bases). In germline, CDR1 is SNHLY, CDR2 FYNNEI. The CDR3 covers 16 residues. Trimming stripped 5 bases from V and 0 bases from J, with 14 bases between. In DNA form, the CDR3 reads TGTGCCAGCAGTCCCTTCGCGGGACTCTCCTACAATGAGCAGTTCTTC. This encodes CASSPFAGLSYNEQFF.

V and J are TRBV5-1 and TRBJ1-2, with a tentative D call TRBD1 (5 bases). CDR3 length equals 15 residues. Looked up from germline, CDR1 is SGHRS and CDR2 is YFSETQ. V lost 0 bases and J lost 3, with 12 bases in between. The CDR3 is CASSLGSGGDYGYTF. The CDR3 DNA sequence: TGCGCCAGCAGCTTGGGGTCGGGGGGAGACTATGGCTACACCTTC.

This clone was detected only a few times. This chain joins TRBV15 and TRBJ1-4; D ambiguous. CDR1 and CDR2 from the germline V gene are LNHNV and YYDKDF (reference sequence). The ends were cut back, 8 bases at V and 7 bases at J, with 14 bases in the middle. CDR3 length: 13 amino acids. The DNA for the CDR3 is TGTGCCACCTGCCTCCAGGCGGGTGAAAAACTGTTTTTT. This gives the protein CATCLQAGEKLFF.

The genes are TRBV7-9 and TRBJ2-5; D unresolved. The V gene lost 1 base and the J gene lost 9 bases, with 15 bases spanning the gap. This CDR3 region has 14 residues. The germline gives CDR1 SEHNR, CDR2 FQNEAQ (reference sequence). The CDR3 region is CASSLVAVNWAQYF. Here the CDR3 DNA reads TGTGCCAGCAGCTTAGTAGCTGTTAACTGGGCCCAGTACTTC.

This clone was seen just once. This rearrangement joins TRBV5-1 to TRBJ1-1; the match to TRBD1 covers 9 bases. Germline CDR1 SGHRS, CDR2 YFSETQ. J lost 0 bases, V lost 4 bases, and 7 bases had no gene match. The CDR3 totals 16 residues. CDR3 DNA sequence: TGCGCCAGCAGCCCCGACGGGACAGGGTTGAACACTGAAGCTTTCTTT. Encoded protein: CASSPDGTGLNTEAFF.